The text below deals with one T cell receptor (beta chain). Its antigen is undetermined. This sample was included in a study of vaccination effects on CD4 cells after COVID-19. Findings and caveats of the study: The authors studied few convalescent patients and collected no early post-infection timepoints. Common cold coronavirus cross-reactivity was shown by only 1 of 255 vaccine-induced clones in healthy vaccinees.

This CDR3 has 13 residues. Trimming took off 3 bases at V and 5 bases at J, with 8 bases between the two ends. Germline V gives CDR1 LNHDA, CDR2 SQIVND (reference sequence). Viral peptide pools were used in the ViraFEST assay to expand antigen-specific CD4+ T cells, and sequencing came afterward. Following a roughly 11-day culture, CD4+ T cells were purified. No vaccinee had earlier SARS-CoV-2 infection, and nucleocapsid antibodies were negative. IL-2 medium was substituted for half the medium on days 3 and 7. The table came from immunoSEQ multiplex PCR; TCRdb's copy has only in-frame clones and leaves some out. The sample has 20,000 to 25,000 clones, 75% seen once.

This sequence originates from a human donor who received a COVID-19 vaccine. The sample in question was CD4+ T cells from PBMCs cultured with HCoV-NL63 spike peptides, obtained before COVID-19 vaccination. The chain uses TRBV19 and TRBJ1-5; D call uncertain. The CDR3 loop is CASSILSDQPQHF. In DNA form, the CDR3 reads TGTGCCAGTAGTATTCTTTCGGATCAGCCCCAGCATTTT.